The 26 T cell receptor beta chains given below trace back to one sample, sequenced in a study of cytomegalovirus exposure and HLA in healthy donors (dated 2017 in TCRdb). The protocol used for the library was the immunoSEQ multiplex PCR assay. For the multiplex PCR, a mixture combining 60 forward primers for TCR Vbeta segments and 13 reverse primers for TCR Jbeta segments was used. The table comes from immuneACCESS by way of TCRdb, which keeps in-frame sequences with V and J called. Part of the clones is missing from these tables; in studies checked, under half for an unresolved V gene and the rest for unknown reasons. This sample gives fewer than 200,000 clones in total; approximately 80% of them show up just once. Roughly 7.6% of the sample is taken by the ten largest. Sequenced input: PBMCs. The receptors stem from a woman aged 25 to 45 in good health and CMV-seropositive.

The chain is built from TRBV6-1 and TRBJ2-1; D possibly corresponds to TRBD2 (6 bases). The CDR3 consists of 14 residues. Germline-derived CDR1 and CDR2 are MNHNS and SASEGT. Trimming removed 1 base at V and 2 bases at J, with 6 bases between. In DNA form, the CDR3 reads TGTGCCAGCAGTGAAGGGGGGGCCTACAATGAGCAGTTCTTC. Its protein product is CASSEGGAYNEQFF.

The sample holds a few counts of this clone. V and J are TRBV6-6 and TRBJ2-1; 7 nucleotides align to TRBD2. V shed 2 bases, J shed 3 bases, and the junction held 4 bases outside the gene matches. Looked up from germline, CDR1 is MNHNY and CDR2 is SVGAGI (reference sequence). CDR3 length: 15 amino acids. The CDR3 bases are TGTGCCAGCAGTTACGCGGGGGTCGACTACAATGAGCAGTTCTTC. This gives the protein CASSYAGVDYNEQFF.

The rearrangement joins TRBV10-3 to TRBJ2-1; TRBD1 is a possible D gene (5 bases). The CDR3 consists of 17 residues. Trimming cost V 0 bases and J 7 bases, with 19 bases left between them. CDR1 and CDR2 from the germline V gene are ENHRY and SYGVKD. Written as DNA, the CDR3 is TGTGCCATCAGTGAGTCAGTCCCCAGGGATTCCCAGAATGAGCAGTTCTTC. It encodes CAISESVPRDSQNEQFF.

The V gene is TRBV5-1, the J gene TRBJ2-4, with 10 bases identical to TRBD1. The V and J ends lost 5 bases and 3 bases, in that order; junction bases with no gene match: 14. CDR3 length: 18 amino acids. The germline CDR1 and CDR2 sequences are SGHRS and YFSETQ. CDR3 protein: CASSRTFGQGVGKNIQYF. The CDR3 bases are TGCGCCAGCAGTCGGACCTTCGGACAGGGGGTCGGCAAAAACATTCAGTACTTC.

V and J are TRBV7-2 and TRBJ2-1; 9 bases line up with TRBD2. This CDR3 is built from 16 residues. J was trimmed by 4 bases and V by 1 base; bases with no gene match: 5. The germline CDR1 and CDR2 sequences are SGHTA and FQGNSA. Here the CDR3 reads CASSLEPAGGYNEQFF. In DNA, the CDR3 is TGTGCCAGCAGCTTAGAGCCAGCGGGGGGTTACAATGAGCAGTTCTTC.

The chain is built from TRBV2 and TRBJ1-1, with TRBD1 matching over 7 bases. Germline assignment: CDR1 SNHLY and CDR2 FYNNEI. The V and J ends lost 5 bases and 0 bases, in that order; junction bases with no gene match: 6. This CDR3 has 15 amino acids. CDR3 DNA: TGTGCCAGCAGTCCGGGACAGACCTTGAACACTGAAGCTTTCTTT. Encoded protein: CASSPGQTLNTEAFF.

V is TRBV9 and J is TRBJ2-7, with 10 bases identical to TRBD1. V shed 2 bases and J 3 bases; nucleotides not matched to a gene: 5. The length of the CDR3 is 15 residues. The germline gives CDR1 SGDLS, CDR2 YYNGEE. The CDR3: CASSVGTGDIYEQYF. For the CDR3, the DNA is TGTGCCAGCAGCGTCGGGACAGGGGATATCTACGAGCAGTACTTC.

The chain couples TRBV7-3 to TRBJ2-3; 7 bases match TRBD2. V was pared by 0 bases and J by 2 bases, with 5 bases of the junction left unmatched. Germline assignment: CDR1 SGHTA and CDR2 FQGTGA. This CDR3 has 16 amino acids. CDR3 sequence reads: CASSLTWAGDTDTQYF. The CDR3, as DNA: TGTGCCAGCAGCTTAACCTGGGCGGGGGACACAGATACGCAGTATTTT.

This chain connects TRBV9 to TRBJ2-1; 13 positions agree with TRBD2. From germline, CDR1 is SGDLS and CDR2 YYNGEE. This CDR3 is built from 15 residues. Unmatched junction bases numbered 10, after V lost 4 bases and J lost 12 bases. The CDR3 sequence: CASSRTSGGDVPQFF. CDR3 nucleotide sequence: TGTGCCAGCAGCAGAACTAGCGGGGGGGACGTCCCGCAGTTCTTC.

Ten or more counts support this clone. This chain uses TRBV25-1 with TRBJ2-2; a weak D match, TRBD1 (6 bases). This CDR3 spans 15 amino acids. Germline V gene sequence: CDR1 MGHDK, CDR2 SYGVNS. V dropped 3 bases and J dropped 6 bases, with 14 bases sitting between them. In DNA, the CDR3 is TGTGCCAGCAGTGAGCCGGGACATTTCGCCGGGGAGCTGTTTTTT. Translating it yields CASSEPGHFAGELFF.

V gene TRBV27 combines with J gene TRBJ1-6; D is perhaps TRBD1 (5 bases). CDR3 length equals 16 residues. Deletions cut 5 bases from V and 3 bases from J, with 14 bases between. The germline V gene has CDR1 MNHEY and CDR2 SMNVEV (reference sequence). CDR3 in amino acids: CASSPQDPNYNSPLHF. The DNA for the CDR3 is TGTGCCAGCAGTCCACAGGACCCAAACTATAATTCACCCCTCCACTTT.

This clone occurred a few times. V usage is TRBV7-2 and J usage is TRBJ1-2, with D unclear. The CDR3 is 13 amino acids. V was pared by 1 base and J by 2 bases, with 5 bases between. Germline CDR1 is SGHTA and CDR2 is FQGNSA. DNA for the CDR3: TGTGCCAGCAGCTTAGGGCGGAACTATGGCTACACCTTC. Amino acids: CASSLGRNYGYTF.

For the CDR3, the DNA is TGTGCCAGCAGCTCTTCAGCCTACGAGCAGTACTTC. Translation: CASSSSAYEQYF. This chain joins TRBV11-2 and TRBJ2-7; D ambiguous. The length of the CDR3 is 12 residues. CDR1 and CDR2 (germline): SGHAT, FQNNGV. The ends were cut back, 4 bases at V and 2 bases at J, with 6 bases in the middle.

The sample holds a few counts of this clone. The chain combines TRBV2 with TRBJ1-6; no reliable D call. The CDR3 extends over 13 amino acids. V lost 7 bases and J 11 bases, leaving 15 bases between the germline ends. CDR1 is SNHLY, CDR2 FYNNEI, per germline. The CDR3 DNA reads as TGTGCCAGCATAGGTTTCGCTAGCCCACCCCTCCACTTT. Residues: CASIGFASPPLHF.

The CDR3 loop reads CAWSKVAVSYNEQFF. The CDR3, as DNA: TGTGCCTGGAGTAAGGTAGCGGTCTCCTACAATGAGCAGTTCTTC. This chain links TRBV30 with TRBJ2-1; perhaps TRBD2 as D (6 bases). Germline CDR1 reads GTSNPN; CDR2 reads SVGIG (reference sequence). The CDR3 is made up of 15 amino acids. V was shortened by 2 bases and J by 0 bases, with 11 bases between the two germline ends.

This clone was seen a single time. J is TRBJ2-7 and V is TRBV6-6; 10 positions agree with TRBD1. Germline-derived CDR1 and CDR2 are MNHNY and SVGAGI (reference sequence). After removal of 6 bases from V and 2 bases from J, the junction contained 4 bases not matched to a gene. This CDR3 has 14 residues. The CDR3 DNA sequence: TGTGCCAGCAGACCGGGACAGGGGACCTACGAGCAGTACTTC. Its translation is CASRPGQGTYEQYF.

The gene calls are TRBV28 and TRBJ1-1, with 7 bases matching TRBD1. The CDR3 runs to 12 residues. Germline V gene data show CDR1 as MDHEN and CDR2 as SYDVKM. Trimming at V came to 3 bases and at J to 11 bases, leaving 6 bases not matched to a gene. In DNA, the CDR3 is TGTGCCAGCAGTTTTTCCATACAGGGGGCTTTCTTT. It is translated as CASSFSIQGAFF.

This clone came up a few times. The rearrangement links TRBV19 to TRBJ1-6, with TRBD1 identical over 10 bases. The CDR3 covers 13 residues. The V segment lost 8 bases and the J segment 9 bases; nucleotides outside the gene matches: 4. CDR1 LNHDA and CDR2 SQIVND come from the germline V gene (reference sequence). For the CDR3, the DNA is TGTGCCAGTCGAGGACAGGGGGTTTCACCCCTCCACTTT. Residues: CASRGQGVSPLHF.

This clone was detected once. This rearrangement joins TRBV11-2 to TRBJ2-2, with D uncertain. The CDR3 contains 17 residues. V was trimmed by 2 bases and J by 1 base, leaving 14 bases between them. The germline CDR1 and CDR2 sequences are SGHAT and FQNNGV. CDR3 nucleotide sequence: TGTGCCAGCAGCTTAAGTCGGATCGGGTTGAACACCGGGGAGCTGTTTTTT. This encodes CASSLSRIGLNTGELFF.

This clone was recorded a few times. The chain carries TRBV7-9 and TRBJ2-7; no clear D gene. The ends were cut back, 0 bases at V and 0 bases at J, with 6 bases in the middle. The CDR3 has 14 amino acids. CDR1 is SEHNR and CDR2 is FQNEAQ in the germline V gene (reference sequence). The chain's CDR3 is CASSLAEISYEQYF. CDR3 nucleotide sequence: TGTGCCAGCAGCTTAGCAGAGATCTCCTACGAGCAGTACTTC.

The chain is built from TRBV2 and TRBJ1-1, with D perhaps matching TRBD1 (5 bases). The CDR3 spans 13 residues. Trimming took off 5 bases at V and 1 base at J, with 8 bases between the two ends. Germline V CDR1 and CDR2: SNHLY, FYNNEI. The CDR3: CASSNTGNTEAFF. CDR3 DNA sequence: TGTGCCAGCAGTAATACAGGGAACACTGAAGCTTTCTTT.

This rearrangement joins TRBV2 to TRBJ1-4; 8 positions agree with TRBD1. This CDR3 is 15 amino acids long. The junction had 5 bases not matched to a gene; V was cut back by 0 bases and J by 8 bases. Looked up from germline, CDR1 is SNHLY and CDR2 is FYNNEI. CDR3 sequence: CASSEARQGREKLFF. The CDR3 DNA reads as TGTGCCAGCAGTGAAGCGCGACAGGGGAGAGAAAAACTGTTTTTT.

The rearrangement uses TRBV30 and TRBJ1-5; a weak D match, TRBD1 (6 bases). Germline V gene lookup returns CDR1 GTSNPN and CDR2 SVGIG (reference sequence). With 4 bases removed from V and 4 bases from J, the gap between germline ends came to 14 bases. CDR3 length: 14 amino acids. The CDR3 sequence: CAWTTGFGNQPQHF. CDR3 nucleotides: TGTGCCTGGACCACAGGGTTTGGAAATCAGCCCCAGCATTTT.

The chain joins TRBV9 to TRBJ2-1, with D unclear. V lost 1 base to trimming and J lost 5 bases, with 10 bases between them. This CDR3 has 14 residues. Looked up from germline, CDR1 is SGDLS and CDR2 is YYNGEE. The CDR3 sequence is CASSVQTANNEQFF. The CDR3 DNA reads TGTGCCAGCAGCGTACAAACAGCAAACAATGAGCAGTTCTTC.

The chain links TRBV27 to TRBJ1-2; D is perhaps TRBD1 (6 bases). The germline V and J ends were trimmed by 0 bases and 4 bases, with 12 bases remaining between them. CDR1 and CDR2 (germline): MNHEY, SMNVEV (reference sequence). The CDR3 totals 15 residues. CDR3 bases: TGTGCCAGCAGTTTATCGTACAGGGACCTCTATGGCTACACCTTC. This encodes CASSLSYRDLYGYTF.

This chain links TRBV6-6 with TRBJ1-1; D is unclear. The CDR3 runs to 15 residues. Trimming left V 2 bases short and J 2 bases short, with 12 bases between. From germline, CDR1 is MNHNY and CDR2 SVGAGI (reference sequence). This CDR3 is CASSYGPGSNTEAFF. In DNA form, the CDR3 reads TGTGCCAGCAGTTACGGTCCGGGTTCTAACACTGAAGCTTTCTTT.